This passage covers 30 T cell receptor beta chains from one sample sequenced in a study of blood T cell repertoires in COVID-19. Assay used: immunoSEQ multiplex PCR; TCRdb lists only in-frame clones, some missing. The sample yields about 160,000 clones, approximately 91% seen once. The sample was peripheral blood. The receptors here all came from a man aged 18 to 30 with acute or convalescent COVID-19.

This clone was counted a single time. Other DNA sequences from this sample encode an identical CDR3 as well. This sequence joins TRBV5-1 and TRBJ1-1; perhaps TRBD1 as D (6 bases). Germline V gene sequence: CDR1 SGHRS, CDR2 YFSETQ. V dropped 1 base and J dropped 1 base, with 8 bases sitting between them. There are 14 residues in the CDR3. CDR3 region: CASSLTGTNTEAFF. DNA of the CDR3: TGCGCCAGCAGCTTGACAGGGACGAACACTGAAGCTTTCTTT.

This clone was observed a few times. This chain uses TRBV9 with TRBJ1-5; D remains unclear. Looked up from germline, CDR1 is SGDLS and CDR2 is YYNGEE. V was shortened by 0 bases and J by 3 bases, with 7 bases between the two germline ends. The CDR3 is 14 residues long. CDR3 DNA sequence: TGTGCCAGCAGCGTAGGGGAGAACAATCAGCCCCAGCATTTT. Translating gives CASSVGENNQPQHF. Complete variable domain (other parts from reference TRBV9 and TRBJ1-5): DSGVTQTPKHLITATGQRVTLRCSPRSGDLSVYWYQQSLDQGLQFLIQYYNGEERAKGNILERFSAQQFPDLHSELNLSSLELGDSALYFCASSVGENNQPQHFGDGTRLSIL.

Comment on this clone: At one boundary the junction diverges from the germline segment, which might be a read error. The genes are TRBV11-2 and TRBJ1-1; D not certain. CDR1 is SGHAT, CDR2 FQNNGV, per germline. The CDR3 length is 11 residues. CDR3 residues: CASSLDMRADF. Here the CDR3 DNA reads TGTGCCAGCAGCTTAGATATGAGAGCTGATTTT.

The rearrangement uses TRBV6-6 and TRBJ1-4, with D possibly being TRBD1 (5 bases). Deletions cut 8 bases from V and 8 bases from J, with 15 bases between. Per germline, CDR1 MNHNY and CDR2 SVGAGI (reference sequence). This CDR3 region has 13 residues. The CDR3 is CASVRGSLEKLFF. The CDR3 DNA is TGTGCCAGCGTTCGGGGGTCGCTGGAAAAACTGTTTTTT.

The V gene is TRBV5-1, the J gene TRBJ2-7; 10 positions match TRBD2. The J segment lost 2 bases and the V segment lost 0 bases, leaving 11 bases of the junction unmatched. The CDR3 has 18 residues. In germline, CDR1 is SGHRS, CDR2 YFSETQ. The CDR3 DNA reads TGCGCCAGCAGCTTGGCCGGCGTAGCGGGAGGCCCAACCTACGAGCAGTACTTC. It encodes CASSLAGVAGGPTYEQYF.

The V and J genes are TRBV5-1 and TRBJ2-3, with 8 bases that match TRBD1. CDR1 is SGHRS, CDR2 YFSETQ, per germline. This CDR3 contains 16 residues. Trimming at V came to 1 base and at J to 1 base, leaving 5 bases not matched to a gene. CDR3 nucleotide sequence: TGCGCCAGCAGCTTGCCCCCAGGGGGCGGCACAGATACGCAGTATTTT. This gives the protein CASSLPPGGGTDTQYF.

In DNA form, the CDR3 reads TGTGCCAGTAGTATATTCTCGGACAGTTTAGCTTTCTTT. Translating gives CASSIFSDSLAFF. The rearrangement uses TRBV19 and TRBJ1-1; perhaps TRBD1 as D (6 bases). Trimming removed 2 bases at V and 10 bases at J, with 14 bases between. The CDR3 consists of 13 residues. CDR1 LNHDA and CDR2 SQIVND come from the germline V gene (reference sequence).

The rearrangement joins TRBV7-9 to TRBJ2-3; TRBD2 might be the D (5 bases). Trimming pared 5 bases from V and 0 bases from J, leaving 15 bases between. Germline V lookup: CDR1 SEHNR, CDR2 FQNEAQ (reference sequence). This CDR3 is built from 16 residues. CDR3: CASSPRVSPSTDTQYF. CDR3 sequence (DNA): TGTGCCAGCAGCCCGCGGGTTAGCCCGAGCACAGATACGCAGTATTTT. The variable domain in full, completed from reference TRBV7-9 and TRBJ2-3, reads DTGVSQNPRHKITKRGQNVTFRCDPISEHNRLYWYRQTLGQGPEFLTYFQNEAQLEKSRLLSDRFSAERPKGSFSTLEIQRTEQGDSAMYLCASSPRVSPSTDTQYFGPGTRLTVL.

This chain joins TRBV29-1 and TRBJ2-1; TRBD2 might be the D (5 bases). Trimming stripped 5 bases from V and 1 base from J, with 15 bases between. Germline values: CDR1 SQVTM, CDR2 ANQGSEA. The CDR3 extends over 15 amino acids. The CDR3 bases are TGCAGCGTTCCTACAGCCCCGGGGTCCTACAATGAGCAGTTCTTC. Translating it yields CSVPTAPGSYNEQFF.

The DNA for the CDR3 is TGTGCCAGCAGTTACTCGGGCGGGGCGAACACTGAAGCTTTCTTT. Amino acid sequence: CASSYSGGANTEAFF. The rearrangement joins TRBV6-5 to TRBJ1-1, with a weak D call TRBD1 (5 bases). The CDR3 covers 15 residues. V was cut by 0 bases and J by 1 base, with 9 bases left in between. Germline values: CDR1 MNHEY, CDR2 SVGAGI.

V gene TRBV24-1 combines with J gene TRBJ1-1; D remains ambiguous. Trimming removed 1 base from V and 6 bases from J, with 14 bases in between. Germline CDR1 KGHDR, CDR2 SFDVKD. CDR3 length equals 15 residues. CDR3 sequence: CATSDFNGVEAEAFF. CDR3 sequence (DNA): TGTGCCACCAGTGATTTTAACGGAGTTGAGGCTGAAGCTTTCTTT.

In DNA, the CDR3 is TGTGCCTGGATCTGGGACAGTGAAGCTTTCTTT. This gives the protein CAWIWDSEAFF. The genes are TRBV30 and TRBJ1-1; 7 positions match TRBD1. This CDR3 spans 11 amino acids. V lost 4 bases and J lost 7; bases outside the gene matches: 3. Germline V CDR1 and CDR2: GTSNPN, SVGIG (reference sequence). The full variable domain, in which reference TRBV30 and TRBJ1-1 provide the parts outside the CDR3, is SQTIHQWPATLVQPVGSPLSLECTVEGTSNPNLYWYRQAAGRGLQLLFYSVGIGQISSEVPQNLSASRPQDRQFILSSKKLLLSDSGFYLCAWIWDSEAFFGQGTRLTVV.

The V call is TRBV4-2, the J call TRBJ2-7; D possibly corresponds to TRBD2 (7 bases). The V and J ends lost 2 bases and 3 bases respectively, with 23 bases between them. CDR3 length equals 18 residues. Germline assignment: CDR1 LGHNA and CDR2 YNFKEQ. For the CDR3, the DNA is TGTGCCAGCAGCCAATTTGGAATTTCGGGGGGCGCAGGCTACGAGCAGTACTTC. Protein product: CASSQFGISGGAGYEQYF.

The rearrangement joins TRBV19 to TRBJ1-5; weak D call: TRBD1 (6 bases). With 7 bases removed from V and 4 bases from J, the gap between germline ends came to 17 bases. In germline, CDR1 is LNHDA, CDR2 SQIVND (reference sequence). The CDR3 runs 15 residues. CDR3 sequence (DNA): TGTGCCAGTAATTTTCCAGGGGTAAAGAATCAGCCCCAGCATTTT. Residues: CASNFPGVKNQPQHF.

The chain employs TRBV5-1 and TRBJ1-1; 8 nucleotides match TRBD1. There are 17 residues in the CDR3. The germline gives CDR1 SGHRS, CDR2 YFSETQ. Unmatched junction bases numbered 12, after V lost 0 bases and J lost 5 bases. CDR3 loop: CASSLVLTGVSLTEAFF. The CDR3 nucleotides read TGCGCCAGCAGCTTGGTTCTGACAGGGGTTTCTTTGACTGAAGCTTTCTTT.

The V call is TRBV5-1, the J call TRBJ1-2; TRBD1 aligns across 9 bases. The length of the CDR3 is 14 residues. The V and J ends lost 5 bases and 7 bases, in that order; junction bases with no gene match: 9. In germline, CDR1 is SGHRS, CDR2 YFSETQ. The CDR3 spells CASSFTGGAPGYTF. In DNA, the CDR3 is TGCGCCAGCAGTTTTACAGGGGGCGCCCCTGGCTACACCTTC.

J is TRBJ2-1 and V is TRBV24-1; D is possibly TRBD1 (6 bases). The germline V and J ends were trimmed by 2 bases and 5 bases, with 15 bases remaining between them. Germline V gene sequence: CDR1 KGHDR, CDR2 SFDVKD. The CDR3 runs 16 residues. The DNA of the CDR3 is TGTGCCACCAGTGATTCAATGGACAAGGGGGACAATGAGCAGTTCTTC. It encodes CATSDSMDKGDNEQFF.

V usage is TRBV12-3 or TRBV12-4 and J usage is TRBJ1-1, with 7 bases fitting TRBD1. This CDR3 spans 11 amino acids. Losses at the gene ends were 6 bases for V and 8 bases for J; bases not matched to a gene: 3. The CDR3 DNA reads TGTGCCAGCAGACAACAGGGGGAAGCTTTCTTT. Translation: CASRQQGEAFF.

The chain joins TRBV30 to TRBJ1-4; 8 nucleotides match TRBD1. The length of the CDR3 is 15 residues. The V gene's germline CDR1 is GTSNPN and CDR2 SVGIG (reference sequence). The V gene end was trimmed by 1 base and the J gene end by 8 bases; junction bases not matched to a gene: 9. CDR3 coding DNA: TGTGCCTGGAGTGGTCAGGGGGCGAAGAGGGAAAAACTGTTTTTT. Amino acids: CAWSGQGAKREKLFF.

CDR3 sequence reads: CASSQGRDSPLHF. CDR3 DNA sequence: TGTGCCAGCAGCCAAGGAAGAGATTCACCCCTCCACTTT. This chain connects TRBV3-1 (or the pseudogene TRBV3-2) to TRBJ1-6; no clear D gene. The CDR3 loop spans 13 amino acids. CDR1 is LGHDT, CDR2 YNNKEL, per germline (reference sequence). V lost 1 base and J lost 8, with 6 bases in between.

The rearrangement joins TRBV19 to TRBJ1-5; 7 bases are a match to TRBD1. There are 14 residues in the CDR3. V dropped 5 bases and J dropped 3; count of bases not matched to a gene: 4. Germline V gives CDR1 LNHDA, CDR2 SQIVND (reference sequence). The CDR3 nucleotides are TGTGCCAGTAGTCAGGGACAGTTCAATCAGCCCCAGCATTTT. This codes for CASSQGQFNQPQHF.

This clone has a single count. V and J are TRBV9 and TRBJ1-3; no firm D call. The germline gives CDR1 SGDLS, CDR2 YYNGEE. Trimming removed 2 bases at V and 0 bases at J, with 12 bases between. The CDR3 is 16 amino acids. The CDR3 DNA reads TGTGCCAGCAGCGTTTCGACGGAGTTCTCTGGAAACACCATATATTTT. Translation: CASSVSTEFSGNTIYF.

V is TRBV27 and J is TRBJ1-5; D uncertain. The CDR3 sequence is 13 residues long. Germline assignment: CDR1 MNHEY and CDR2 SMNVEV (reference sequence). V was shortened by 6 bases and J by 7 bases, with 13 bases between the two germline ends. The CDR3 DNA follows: TGTGCCAGCAGGCGGGTGCCGACCCAGCCCCAGCATTTT. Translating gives CASRRVPTQPQHF.

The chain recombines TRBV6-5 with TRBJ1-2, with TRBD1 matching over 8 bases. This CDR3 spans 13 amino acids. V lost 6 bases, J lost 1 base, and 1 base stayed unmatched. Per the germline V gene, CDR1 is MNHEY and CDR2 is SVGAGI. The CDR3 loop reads CASSGQGNYGYTF. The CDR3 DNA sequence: TGTGCCAGCAGCGGACAGGGTAACTATGGCTACACCTTC.

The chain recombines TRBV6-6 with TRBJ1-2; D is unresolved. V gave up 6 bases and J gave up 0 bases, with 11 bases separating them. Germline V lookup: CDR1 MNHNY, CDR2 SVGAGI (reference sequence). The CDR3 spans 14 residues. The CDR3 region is CASRRGQSNYGYTF. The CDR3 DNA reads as TGTGCCAGCAGAAGAGGGCAGTCTAACTATGGCTACACCTTC.

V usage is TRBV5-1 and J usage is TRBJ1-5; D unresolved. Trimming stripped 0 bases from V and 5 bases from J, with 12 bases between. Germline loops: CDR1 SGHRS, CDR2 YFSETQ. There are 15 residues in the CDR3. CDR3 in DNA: TGCGCCAGCAGCTTGGCGCCAAGTCCGGATCAGCCCCAGCATTTT. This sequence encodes CASSLAPSPDQPQHF.

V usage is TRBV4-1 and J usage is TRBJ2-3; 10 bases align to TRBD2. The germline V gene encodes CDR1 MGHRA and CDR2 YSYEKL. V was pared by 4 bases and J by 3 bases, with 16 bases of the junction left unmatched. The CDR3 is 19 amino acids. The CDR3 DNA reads TGCGCCAGCAGCCCTACTCTAGCGGGAGTTGAAAGGGGGACAGATACGCAGTATTTT. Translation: CASSPTLAGVERGTDTQYF.

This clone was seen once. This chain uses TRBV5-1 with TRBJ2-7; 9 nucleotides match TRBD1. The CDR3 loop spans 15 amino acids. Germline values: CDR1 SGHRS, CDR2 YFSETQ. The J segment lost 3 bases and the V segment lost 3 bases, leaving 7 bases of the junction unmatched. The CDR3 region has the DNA TGCGCCAGCAGCTCTCTGACAGGGGGGTACTACGAGCAGTACTTC. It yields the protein CASSSLTGGYYEQYF.

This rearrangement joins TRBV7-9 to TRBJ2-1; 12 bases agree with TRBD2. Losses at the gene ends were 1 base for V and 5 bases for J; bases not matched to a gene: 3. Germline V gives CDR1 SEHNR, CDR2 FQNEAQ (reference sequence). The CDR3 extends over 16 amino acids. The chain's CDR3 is CASSLGPSGGDNEQFF. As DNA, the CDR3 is TGTGCCAGCAGCTTAGGCCCTAGCGGGGGGGACAATGAGCAGTTCTTC.

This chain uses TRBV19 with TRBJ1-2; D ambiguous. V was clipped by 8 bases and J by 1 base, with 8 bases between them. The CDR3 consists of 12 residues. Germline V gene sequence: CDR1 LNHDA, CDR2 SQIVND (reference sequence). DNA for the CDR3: TGTGCCAGTCTGGGCAGTAACTATGGCTACACCTTC. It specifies CASLGSNYGYTF.